This note documents a single T cell receptor beta chain sequence. As originally analysed: Reference gene primers were amplified, and this amplification served to estimate nucleated cell counts. Measured with immunoSEQ multiplex PCR; TCRdb has only the in-frame clones, and not every one. V and J calls and clone size come straight from that table; D and trimming were deduced from the DNA. The sample holds about 75,000 clones; 75% to 90% are singletons and the top ten take about 2.4%. This sample is part of a study of blood T cell repertoires in COVID-19. Study details: Sources were T cells, B-cell-depleted T cells, or PBMCs; the material itself was cDNA or gDNA.

This CDR3 has 13 residues. Germline CDR1 and CDR2: SGHTA and FQGNSA. The germline V and J ends were trimmed by 2 bases and 7 bases, with 11 bases remaining between them. V usage is TRBV7-2 and J usage is TRBJ1-2; TRBD1 might be the D (5 bases). The source is a human donor in a cohort sampled during active COVID-19. The sample was peripheral blood. The CDR3 region is CASSLHLRVGYTF. The CDR3 DNA reads TGTGCCAGCAGCTTACACCTCAGGGTTGGCTACACCTTC.